This note documents a single T cell receptor (beta chain) sequence. Its antigen remains unknown. This specimen comes from a study of blood T cells in healthy people across ages. Next came a second PCR, run for about 7 to 12 cycles, which used a sample-barcoded 5' primer along with a J-beta primer mix. MiXCR, applied by TCRdb to the 5' RACE reads, yields one record per CDR3 protein. The table lists roughly 800,000 distinct CDR3 sequences, 58% of them singletons. Study-level points and caveats: With unsorted PBMCs, a conclusive comparison of naive versus antigen-experienced cells was not possible.

The sequence was obtained from a man under 40 in good health. Sample: blood.

This CDR3 is CASSLRRYGLAGPSDEQYF. Here the CDR3 DNA reads TGTGCCAGCAGTTTAAGGCGGTATGGACTAGCGGGACCTAGTGACGAGCAGTACTTC. The rearrangement uses TRBV28 and TRBJ2-5, with 12 bases that match TRBD2. The DNA matches TRBJ2-7 better at its end, which makes the J call doubtful. CDR3 length: 19 residues. Germline V gene lookup returns CDR1 MDHEN and CDR2 SYDVKM.